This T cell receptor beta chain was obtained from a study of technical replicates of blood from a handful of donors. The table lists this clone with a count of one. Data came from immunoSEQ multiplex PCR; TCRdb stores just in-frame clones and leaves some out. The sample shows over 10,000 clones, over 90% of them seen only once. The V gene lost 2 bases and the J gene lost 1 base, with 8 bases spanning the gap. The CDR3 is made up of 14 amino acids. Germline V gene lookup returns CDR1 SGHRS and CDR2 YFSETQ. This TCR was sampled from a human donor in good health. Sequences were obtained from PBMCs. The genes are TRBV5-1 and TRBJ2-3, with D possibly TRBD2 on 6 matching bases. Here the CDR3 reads CASSFGEGTDTQYF. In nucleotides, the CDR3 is TGCGCCAGCAGCTTTGGGGAGGGCACAGATACGCAGTATTTT.